A selection of T cell receptor beta chains follows, all from one sample in a study of OX40 agonist ivuxolimab in advanced cancers. TCRdb keeps only in-frame clones here, not all; method: immunoSEQ multiplex PCR. The repertoire consists of 60,000 or so clones, with roughly 84% occurring once and the leading ten covering under 0.65%. Sequencing used CD4+ or CD8+ T cells sorted from blood, obtained in a trial of the OX40 agonist ivuxolimab. The receptors originated from an adult with an advanced solid tumor such as melanoma, head and neck, liver or kidney cancer. The CDR3 runs from the conserved cysteine through the conserved F or W. The D gene is left open where the match is weak. Not all rows give a size; the values are once, few, many and, for expanded clones, a class.

clone size: .
D gene: TRBD1
J gene: TRBJ1-5
V gene: TRBV27
CDR3 DNA: TGTGCCAGTGCCTTTAGACAGGGGGCGTTTAGCAATCAGCCCCAGCATTTT
CDR3 protein: CASAFRQGAFSNQPQHF

clone size: .
D gene: TRBD2
J gene: TRBJ2-3
V gene: TRBV28
CDR3 DNA: TGTGCCAGCAGGCCGTTGGGGGTTGCGGGAGCCAAAGGAGATACGCAGTATTTT
CDR3 protein: CASRPLGVAGAKGDTQYF

clone size: few
D gene: .
J gene: TRBJ1-1
V gene: TRBV29-1
CDR3 DNA: TGCAGCACTAGGGGAGGTCAAACTGAAGCTTTCTTT
CDR3 protein: CSTRGGQTEAFF

clone size: few
D gene: .
J gene: TRBJ2-1
V gene: TRBV29-1
CDR3 DNA: TGCAGCGTGGCTTTGGGTGAGCAGTTCTTC
CDR3 protein: CSVALGEQFF

clone size: .
D gene: TRBD2
J gene: TRBJ2-1
V gene: TRBV28
CDR3 DNA: TGTGCCAGCAGTTTGAGCGGGAGTTGGAATGAGCAGTTCTTC
CDR3 protein: CASSLSGSWNEQFF

clone size: .
D gene: TRBD2
J gene: TRBJ2-7
V gene: TRBV5-1
CDR3 DNA: TGCGCCAGTCGTCGACTAGCGGACTCCTACGAGCAGTACTTC
CDR3 protein: CASRRLADSYEQYF

clone size: .
D gene: TRBD2
J gene: TRBJ2-1
V gene: TRBV7-9
CDR3 DNA: TGTGCCAGCAGCTCCTTTAGCGGGAGAATCTATGAGCAGTTCTTC
CDR3 protein: CASSSFSGRIYEQFF

clone size: few
D gene: TRBD2
J gene: TRBJ2-1
V gene: TRBV15
CDR3 DNA: TGTGCCACCCGGGATCCCCCGCGGGAGGCCTCCTACAATGAGCAGTTCTTC
CDR3 protein: CATRDPPREASYNEQFF

clone size: .
D gene: TRBD1
J gene: TRBJ1-2
V gene: TRBV5-4
CDR3 DNA: TGTGCCAGCAGCCAGGGACAGGGGTCTAACTATGGCTACACCTTC
CDR3 protein: CASSQGQGSNYGYTF

clone size: .
D gene: .
J gene: TRBJ2-7
V gene: TRBV7-9
CDR3 DNA: TGTGCCAGCAGCGTGACGATATACGAGCAGTACTTC
CDR3 protein: CASSVTIYEQYF

clone size: .
D gene: .
J gene: TRBJ2-1
V gene: TRBV6-1
CDR3 DNA: TGTGCCAGCAAAGTCGCGGGACTCTACAATGAGCAGTTCTTC
CDR3 protein: CASKVAGLYNEQFF

clone size: .
D gene: TRBD1
J gene: TRBJ2-5
V gene: TRBV6-1
CDR3 DNA: TGTGCCAGCAGTGCACTAGGACAGGACGGAGAGACCCAGTACTTC
CDR3 protein: CASSALGQDGETQYF

clone size: .
D gene: .
J gene: TRBJ2-3
V gene: TRBV7-2
CDR3 DNA: TGTGCCAGCAGCCCGACTTTGGATACGCAGTATTTT
CDR3 protein: CASSPTLDTQYF

clone size: .
D gene: .
J gene: TRBJ2-5
V gene: TRBV16
CDR3 DNA: TGTGCCAGCAGCCAGGCGAGCAGGGAAGAGACCCAGTACTTC
CDR3 protein: CASSQASREETQYF

clone size: .
D gene: .
J gene: TRBJ2-3
V gene: TRBV7-9
CDR3 DNA: TGTGCCAGCAGCCCCCCCGAGTCGGCGCAGTATTTT
CDR3 protein: CASSPPESAQYF

clone size: .
D gene: .
J gene: TRBJ2-1
V gene: TRBV29-1
CDR3 DNA: TGCAGCGTTGAAGAAAAGGGCAATGAGCAGTTCTTC
CDR3 protein: CSVEEKGNEQFF

clone size: .
D gene: .
J gene: TRBJ1-1
V gene: TRBV4-1
CDR3 DNA: TGCGCCAGCAGCCCCCAGCCTACAGGGCGATGGACTGAAGCTTTCTTT
CDR3 protein: CASSPQPTGRWTEAFF

clone size: .
D gene: .
J gene: TRBJ2-3
V gene: TRBV6-1
CDR3 DNA: TGTGCCAGCAGCGGACAGACGAGCACAGATACGCAGTATTTT
CDR3 protein: CASSGQTSTDTQYF

clone size: few
D gene: TRBD2
J gene: TRBJ2-5
V gene: TRBV5-1
CDR3 DNA: TGCGCCAGCAGCCCAACGACTAGCGGGTTCCAAGAGACCCAGTACTTC
CDR3 protein: CASSPTTSGFQETQYF

clone size: .
D gene: .
J gene: TRBJ2-2
V gene: TRBV11-2
CDR3 DNA: TGTGCCAGCAGCTTCCCCCGTAGAGGGGACCTCACCGGGGAGCTGTTTTTT
CDR3 protein: CASSFPRRGDLTGELFF

clone size: .
D gene: .
J gene: TRBJ1-6
V gene: TRBV11-3
CDR3 DNA: TGTGCCAGCAGCTTGGGCAGCGCAAATTCACCCCTCCACTTT
CDR3 protein: CASSLGSANSPLHF

clone size: .
D gene: TRBD2
J gene: TRBJ2-1
V gene: TRBV6-5
CDR3 DNA: TGTGCCAGCAGTTACACTAGCGGGAGGGCCAATGAGCAGTTCTTC
CDR3 protein: CASSYTSGRANEQFF

clone size: few
D gene: .
J gene: TRBJ2-5
V gene: TRBV9
CDR3 DNA: TGTGCCAGCAGCGCCCGGGCCGGCTTGACCCAGTACTTC
CDR3 protein: CASSARAGLTQYF

clone size: .
D gene: TRBD2
J gene: TRBJ2-7
V gene: TRBV11-2
CDR3 DNA: TGTGCCAGCAGCTTCACTAGCGGGAGCTCCTACGAGCAGTACTTC
CDR3 protein: CASSFTSGSSYEQYF

clone size: once
D gene: .
J gene: TRBJ2-5
V gene: TRBV29-1
CDR3 DNA: TGCAGCGTTGAGTGGGGCCAAGAGACCCAGTACTTC
CDR3 protein: CSVEWGQETQYF

clone size: .
D gene: .
J gene: TRBJ1-5
V gene: TRBV6-1
CDR3 DNA: TGTGCCAGCAGTGAAGCGGGGGCGGAAACTGGGCCCCAGCATTTT
CDR3 protein: CASSEAGAETGPQHF

clone size: .
D gene: .
J gene: TRBJ2-5
V gene: TRBV14
CDR3 DNA: TGTGCCAGCAGCCAAGCTTATCCCCTAGAAGAGACCCAGTACTTC
CDR3 protein: CASSQAYPLEETQYF

clone size: .
D gene: .
J gene: TRBJ2-5
V gene: TRBV4-3
CDR3 DNA: TGCGCCAGCAGCCGAGCGGCCCAAGAGACCCAGTACTTC
CDR3 protein: CASSRAAQETQYF

clone size: .
D gene: .
J gene: TRBJ1-5
V gene: TRBV18
CDR3 DNA: TGTGCCAGCTCACCAATAGATGGCGGCAATCAGCCCCAGCATTTT
CDR3 protein: CASSPIDGGNQPQHF

clone size: once
D gene: TRBD1
J gene: TRBJ2-5
V gene: TRBV19
CDR3 DNA: TGTGCCAGTAAGGACAGGGCGCGAGAGACCCAGTACTTC
CDR3 protein: CASKDRARETQYF

clone size: once
D gene: .
J gene: TRBJ1-2
V gene: TRBV7-9
CDR3 DNA: TGTGCCAGCAGCTCCGCTGGTGGCTACACCTTC
CDR3 protein: CASSSAGGYTF

clone size: .
D gene: .
J gene: TRBJ1-2
V gene: TRBV7-7
CDR3 DNA: TGTGCCAGCAGCTTAGGAGGCCACTATGGCTACACCTTC
CDR3 protein: CASSLGGHYGYTF

clone size: .
D gene: .
J gene: TRBJ2-7
V gene: TRBV6-1
CDR3 DNA: TGTGCCAGCAGAGGAACCTACGAGCAGTACTTC
CDR3 protein: CASRGTYEQYF

clone size: .
D gene: TRBD1
J gene: TRBJ1-1
V gene: TRBV6-1
CDR3 DNA: TGTGCCAGCAGTGAAACCTGGACAGGGGCCTCGAGAACTGAAGCTTTCTTT
CDR3 protein: CASSETWTGASRTEAFF

clone size: .
D gene: TRBD1
J gene: TRBJ1-6
V gene: TRBV5-1
CDR3 DNA: TGCGCCAGCACCCCGACAGGGGGAAATTCACCCCTCCACTTT
CDR3 protein: CASTPTGGNSPLHF

clone size: .
D gene: .
J gene: TRBJ2-7
V gene: TRBV5-8
CDR3 DNA: TGTGCCAGCAGTTACGACAGGAGCTCCTACGAGCAGTACTTC
CDR3 protein: CASSYDRSSYEQYF

clone size: .
D gene: .
J gene: TRBJ2-3
V gene: TRBV5-1
CDR3 DNA: TGCGCCAGCAGCCTAAGCCAGGATACGCAGTATTTT
CDR3 protein: CASSLSQDTQYF

clone size: once
D gene: .
J gene: TRBJ1-1
V gene: TRBV6-1
CDR3 DNA: TGTGCCAGCAGTGTAATGAGACTCTCGGGGGGCTCTGAAGCTTTCTTT
CDR3 protein: CASSVMRLSGGSEAFF

clone size: .
D gene: TRBD2
J gene: TRBJ2-1
V gene: TRBV5-1
CDR3 DNA: TGCGCCAGCAAGACCCGAGCGGGAGGGCCTAGGAATGAGCAGTTCTTC
CDR3 protein: CASKTRAGGPRNEQFF

clone size: once
D gene: TRBD2
J gene: TRBJ2-1
V gene: TRBV6-5
CDR3 DNA: TGTGCCAGCAGTCGGACTAGCGGGAGTTGGGATGAGCAGTTCTTC
CDR3 protein: CASSRTSGSWDEQFF

clone size: .
D gene: .
J gene: TRBJ2-7
V gene: TRBV27
CDR3 DNA: TGTGCCAGCGGGCGAGGCGGTTCCTACGAGCAGTACTTC
CDR3 protein: CASGRGGSYEQYF

clone size: .
D gene: TRBD2
J gene: TRBJ2-1
V gene: TRBV27
CDR3 DNA: TGTGCCAGCAGTCCGACCTTAGCGGGAGAGGGGCCCAATGAGCAGTTCTTC
CDR3 protein: CASSPTLAGEGPNEQFF

clone size: few
D gene: .
J gene: TRBJ1-1
V gene: TRBV7-2
CDR3 DNA: TGTGCCAGCAGCTTAGGGTGGGGCAGGGGTAACACTGAAGCTTTCTTT
CDR3 protein: CASSLGWGRGNTEAFF

clone size: .
D gene: .
J gene: TRBJ1-2
V gene: TRBV13
CDR3 DNA: TGTGCCAGCAGCTTAGGCAGGCGAGGCTACACCTTC
CDR3 protein: CASSLGRRGYTF

clone size: .
D gene: TRBD1
J gene: TRBJ1-5
V gene: TRBV19
CDR3 DNA: TGTGCCAGTAGGGATCGACAGGGGTTCGCGAATCAGCCCCAGCATTTT
CDR3 protein: CASRDRQGFANQPQHF

clone size: few
D gene: TRBD2
J gene: TRBJ2-2
V gene: TRBV5-1
CDR3 DNA: TGCGCCAGCAGCCCGGGGACTAGCGGCAACACCGGGGAGCTGTTTTTT
CDR3 protein: CASSPGTSGNTGELFF

clone size: .
D gene: TRBD1
J gene: TRBJ1-2
V gene: TRBV18
CDR3 DNA: TGTGCCAGCTCTCCTTACAGGGGACAGGGGGGCAGGGGCTTC
CDR3 protein: CASSPYRGQGGRGF

clone size: .
D gene: .
J gene: TRBJ2-5
V gene: TRBV27
CDR3 DNA: TGTGCCAGCAGTTTATCGGTGGGAGAGACCCAGTACTTC
CDR3 protein: CASSLSVGETQYF

clone size: .
D gene: .
J gene: TRBJ2-2
V gene: TRBV7-3
CDR3 DNA: TGTGCCAGCAGCCACGACAGACGCACCGGGGAGCTGTTTTTT
CDR3 protein: CASSHDRRTGELFF

clone size: .
D gene: TRBD1
J gene: TRBJ1-1
V gene: TRBV6-6
CDR3 DNA: TGTGCCAGCAGTTACCAGGGGGAGGGGAACACTGAAGCTTTCTTT
CDR3 protein: CASSYQGEGNTEAFF

clone size: .
D gene: .
J gene: TRBJ2-7
V gene: TRBV6-6
CDR3 DNA: TGTGCCAGCAGTCGACAGTATAACTCCTACGAGCAGTACTTC
CDR3 protein: CASSRQYNSYEQYF

clone size: .
D gene: TRBD2
J gene: TRBJ2-3
V gene: TRBV19
CDR3 DNA: TGTGCCACAGCGGGAGCGGGAGAGGGCACAGATACGCAGTATTTT
CDR3 protein: CATAGAGEGTDTQYF

clone size: .
D gene: TRBD2
J gene: TRBJ2-7
V gene: TRBV4-1
CDR3 DNA: TGCGCCAGCAGCCAGAGCGTTCGTGGGACTAGCACGTACGAGCAGTACTTC
CDR3 protein: CASSQSVRGTSTYEQYF

clone size: .
D gene: TRBD2
J gene: TRBJ2-2
V gene: TRBV2
CDR3 DNA: TGTGCCAGCGGACTAGCGGGGAACACCGGGGAGCTGTTTTTT
CDR3 protein: CASGLAGNTGELFF

clone size: .
D gene: .
J gene: TRBJ2-7
V gene: TRBV7-9
CDR3 DNA: TGTGCCAGCAGCTCCGTCGGGGCTAGGGACTACGAGCAGTACTTC
CDR3 protein: CASSSVGARDYEQYF

clone size: .
D gene: .
J gene: TRBJ2-3
V gene: TRBV29-1
CDR3 DNA: TGCAGCTTAGCGAGTACCACAGATACGCAGTATTTT
CDR3 protein: CSLASTTDTQYF

clone size: .
D gene: .
J gene: TRBJ1-5
V gene: TRBV7-2
CDR3 DNA: TGTGCCAGCAGCCGCGGACTTCAGCCCCAGCATTTT
CDR3 protein: CASSRGLQPQHF

clone size: .
D gene: TRBD2
J gene: TRBJ2-7
V gene: TRBV10-1
CDR3 DNA: TGCGCCAGCAGTGAGGGGCGGGGGTTGGACGAGCAGTACTTC
CDR3 protein: CASSEGRGLDEQYF

clone size: .
D gene: TRBD2
J gene: TRBJ2-1
V gene: TRBV30
CDR3 DNA: TGTGCCTGGAGTGTACTAGCGAGAGACAATGAGCAGTTCTTC
CDR3 protein: CAWSVLARDNEQFF

clone size: .
D gene: .
J gene: TRBJ2-3
V gene: TRBV11-3
CDR3 DNA: TGTGCCAGCAGCTCATGGGGGAGCACAGATACGCAGTATTTT
CDR3 protein: CASSSWGSTDTQYF